Listed below are T cell receptor beta chains from one sample, sequenced in a study of control samples from healthy donors and cancer patients. Assay used: immunoSEQ multiplex PCR; TCRdb lists only in-frame clones, some missing. The sample lists roughly 32,000 clones; more than 85% were seen once. Sample: PBMCs. These receptors were obtained from a woman between 40 and 50 years old with lung cancer. CDR3s include the opening cysteine and the closing phenylalanine or tryptophan. Fields, in order: CDR3 protein, CDR3 DNA, J gene, D gene, clone size, V gene. D genes are given only for firm matches. Only some rows state a clone size, as once, few, many or a class for expanded clones.

CDR3aa: CASSAADRVSYNEQFF; CDR3nt: TGTGCCAGCAGCGCCGCTGACAGGGTCTCCTACAATGAGCAGTTCTTC; j_gene: TRBJ2-1; d_gene: TRBD1; abundance: once; v_gene: TRBV9
CDR3aa: CASSGENYGYTF; CDR3nt: TGCGCCAGCAGCGGGGAGAACTATGGCTACACCTTC; j_gene: TRBJ1-2; d_gene: -; abundance: -; v_gene: TRBV5-1
CDR3aa: CASSRIWAGTEAFF; CDR3nt: TGTGCCAGCAGCAGGATATGGGCAGGCACTGAAGCTTTCTTT; j_gene: TRBJ1-1; d_gene: -; abundance: -; v_gene: TRBV11-1
CDR3aa: CASSLRINYGYTF; CDR3nt: TGCGCCAGCAGCCTTCGGATAAACTATGGCTACACCTTC; j_gene: TRBJ1-2; d_gene: -; abundance: -; v_gene: TRBV4-3
CDR3aa: CASSIPGPPYGYTF; CDR3nt: TGTGCCAGTAGTATTCCCGGACCGCCCTATGGCTACACCTTC; j_gene: TRBJ1-2; d_gene: -; abundance: -; v_gene: TRBV19
CDR3aa: CASSIITGTGGETQYF; CDR3nt: TGTGCCAGCAGCATAATCACCGGGACAGGAGGAGAGACCCAGTACTTC; j_gene: TRBJ2-5; d_gene: TRBD1; abundance: -; v_gene: TRBV7-9
CDR3aa: CASSPSGVNTGELFF; CDR3nt: TGCGCCAGCAGTCCGAGCGGGGTGAACACCGGGGAGCTGTTTTTT; j_gene: TRBJ2-2; d_gene: TRBD2; abundance: -; v_gene: TRBV23-1
CDR3aa: CASSYRGGTHYGYTF; CDR3nt: TGTGCCAGCAGCTACCGGGGGGGGACCCACTATGGCTACACCTTC; j_gene: TRBJ1-2; d_gene: -; abundance: -; v_gene: TRBV5-6
CDR3aa: CASSPGTGRSGNTIYF; CDR3nt: TGTGCCAGCAGTCCGGGGACAGGGAGGTCTGGAAACACCATATATTTT; j_gene: TRBJ1-3; d_gene: TRBD1; abundance: -; v_gene: TRBV28
CDR3aa: CASSSSYEQYF; CDR3nt: TGTGCCAGCAGCTCTTCCTACGAGCAGTACTTC; j_gene: TRBJ2-7; d_gene: -; abundance: -; v_gene: TRBV11-2
CDR3aa: CASSLYSQETQYF; CDR3nt: TGTGCCAGCAGCTTATACTCTCAAGAGACCCAGTACTTC; j_gene: TRBJ2-5; d_gene: -; abundance: -; v_gene: TRBV7-8
CDR3aa: CASSNGQGAWTGELFF; CDR3nt: TGTGCCAGCAGCAACGGACAGGGGGCTTGGACCGGGGAGCTGTTTTTT; j_gene: TRBJ2-2; d_gene: TRBD1; abundance: -; v_gene: TRBV7-2
CDR3aa: CASSATSGGGETQYF; CDR3nt: TGTGCCAGTAGTGCGACTAGCGGGGGCGGGGAGACCCAGTACTTC; j_gene: TRBJ2-5; d_gene: TRBD2; abundance: -; v_gene: TRBV19
CDR3aa: CASSLYDRANEKLFF; CDR3nt: TGTGCCAGCAGCTTATATGACAGGGCTAACGAAAAACTGTTTTTT; j_gene: TRBJ1-4; d_gene: TRBD1; abundance: -; v_gene: TRBV7-6
CDR3aa: CSAKRDTQYF; CDR3nt: TGCAGTGCAAAACGGGATACGCAGTATTTT; j_gene: TRBJ2-3; d_gene: -; abundance: -; v_gene: TRBV20-1
CDR3aa: CASTVSGYGYTF; CDR3nt: TGTGCCAGCACTGTTTCGGGGTATGGCTACACCTTC; j_gene: TRBJ1-2; d_gene: -; abundance: -; v_gene: TRBV7-9
CDR3aa: CASSLGQPEGETQYF; CDR3nt: TGTGCCAGCAGTCTTGGACAGCCCGAGGGAGAGACCCAGTACTTC; j_gene: TRBJ2-5; d_gene: -; abundance: -; v_gene: TRBV11-3
CDR3aa: CASSLEGPWETQYF; CDR3nt: TGCGCCAGCAGCTTGGAGGGGCCCTGGGAGACCCAGTACTTC; j_gene: TRBJ2-5; d_gene: -; abundance: -; v_gene: TRBV5-1
CDR3aa: CATSDGQTSNQPQHF; CDR3nt: TGTGCCACCAGTGATGGACAGACAAGCAATCAGCCCCAGCATTTT; j_gene: TRBJ1-5; d_gene: -; abundance: -; v_gene: TRBV24-1
CDR3aa: CASSPRDRGMDGYTF; CDR3nt: TGTGCCAGTAGTCCCCGGGACAGGGGAATGGATGGCTACACCTTC; j_gene: TRBJ1-2; d_gene: TRBD1; abundance: -; v_gene: TRBV19
CDR3aa: CASSIGALGSGNTIYF; CDR3nt: TGTGCCAGTAGCATTGGGGCCCTTGGCTCTGGAAACACCATATATTTT; j_gene: TRBJ1-3; d_gene: -; abundance: -; v_gene: TRBV19
CDR3aa: CASSDTGAYGYTF; CDR3nt: TGCGCCAGCAGTGATACAGGCGCCTATGGCTACACCTTC; j_gene: TRBJ1-2; d_gene: -; abundance: -; v_gene: TRBV10-2
CDR3aa: CASSSWRSSYEQYF; CDR3nt: TGTGCCAGCAGTTCTTGGCGGAGCTCCTACGAGCAGTACTTC; j_gene: TRBJ2-7; d_gene: -; abundance: -; v_gene: TRBV28
CDR3aa: CASSLFGFTIYF; CDR3nt: TGTGCCAGCAGCCTCTTCGGGTTCACCATATATTTT; j_gene: TRBJ1-3; d_gene: -; abundance: -; v_gene: TRBV3-1/TRBV3-2
CDR3aa: CASSPTGFNQPQHF; CDR3nt: TGTGCCAGCAGCCCAACAGGTTTCAATCAGCCCCAGCATTTT; j_gene: TRBJ1-5; d_gene: -; abundance: -; v_gene: TRBV2
CDR3aa: CASRPGVNEKLFF; CDR3nt: TGTGCCAGCCGCCCAGGGGTTAATGAAAAACTGTTTTTT; j_gene: TRBJ1-4; d_gene: -; abundance: -; v_gene: TRBV3-1/TRBV3-2
CDR3aa: CASTDQETQYF; CDR3nt: TGTGCCAGCACCGACCAAGAGACCCAGTACTTC; j_gene: TRBJ2-5; d_gene: -; abundance: -; v_gene: TRBV28
CDR3aa: CASSSRGLETQYF; CDR3nt: TGTGCCAGCAGCTCCAGGGGTTTAGAGACCCAGTACTTC; j_gene: TRBJ2-5; d_gene: -; abundance: once; v_gene: TRBV7-2
CDR3aa: CASSRQDGYEQYF; CDR3nt: TGTGCCAGCAGCCGTCAGGACGGCTACGAGCAGTACTTC; j_gene: TRBJ2-7; d_gene: -; abundance: -; v_gene: TRBV9
CDR3aa: CASSRSGGVYARAFF; CDR3nt: TGTGCCAGCAGCCGATCAGGGGGAGTTTATGCACGGGCTTTCTTT; j_gene: TRBJ1-1; d_gene: TRBD1; abundance: -; v_gene: TRBV11-2
CDR3aa: CASSREQGQYF; CDR3nt: TGTGCCAGCAGTAGGGAACAGGGGCAGTACTTC; j_gene: TRBJ2-7; d_gene: -; abundance: -; v_gene: TRBV6-5
CDR3aa: CASSWGPGGEKLFF; CDR3nt: TGCGCCAGCAGCTGGGGGCCAGGGGGTGAAAAACTGTTTTTT; j_gene: TRBJ1-4; d_gene: TRBD1; abundance: once; v_gene: TRBV5-1
CDR3aa: CAIKGQNTEAFF; CDR3nt: TGTGCCATCAAGGGGCAGAACACTGAAGCTTTCTTT; j_gene: TRBJ1-1; d_gene: -; abundance: -; v_gene: TRBV10-3
CDR3aa: CASRGSPLHF; CDR3nt: TGTGCCAGCAGGGGTTCACCCCTCCACTTT; j_gene: TRBJ1-6; d_gene: -; abundance: -; v_gene: TRBV9
CDR3aa: CASSFRGAEGYTF; CDR3nt: TGTGCCAGCAGCTTTCGAGGGGCAGAGGGCTACACCTTC; j_gene: TRBJ1-2; d_gene: -; abundance: -; v_gene: TRBV5-6
CDR3aa: CASSIRDRGAGNTIYF; CDR3nt: TGTGCCAGCAGCATCCGGGACAGGGGGGCGGGAAACACCATATATTTT; j_gene: TRBJ1-3; d_gene: TRBD1; abundance: -; v_gene: TRBV9
CDR3aa: CASSPERRSPLHF; CDR3nt: TGTGCCAGCAGCCCTGAGCGCAGGTCACCCCTCCACTTT; j_gene: TRBJ1-6; d_gene: -; abundance: -; v_gene: TRBV11-3
CDR3aa: CASTHSGPDNSPLHF; CDR3nt: TGTGCCAGCACACATTCAGGGCCAGATAATTCACCCCTCCACTTT; j_gene: TRBJ1-6; d_gene: -; abundance: -; v_gene: TRBV11-2
CDR3aa: CASSQDRSGGEAVETQYF; CDR3nt: TGTGCCAGCAGCCAGGATCGCAGCGGAGGGGAAGCGGTGGAGACCCAGTACTTC; j_gene: TRBJ2-5; d_gene: -; abundance: -; v_gene: TRBV4-2
CDR3aa: CASSLRNSYEQYF; CDR3nt: TGTGCCAGCAGCTTGCGGAATAGCTACGAGCAGTACTTC; j_gene: TRBJ2-7; d_gene: -; abundance: few; v_gene: TRBV7-6
CDR3aa: CASRRTGESSPLHF; CDR3nt: TGTGCCAGTAGACGGACAGGGGAGAGTTCACCCCTCCACTTT; j_gene: TRBJ1-6; d_gene: TRBD1; abundance: -; v_gene: TRBV19
CDR3aa: CASSAGGSGYTF; CDR3nt: TGCGCCAGCAGTGCTGGAGGGTCTGGCTACACCTTC; j_gene: TRBJ1-2; d_gene: -; abundance: -; v_gene: TRBV10-2
CDR3aa: CASSSEMRQYF; CDR3nt: TGTGCCAGCAGCTCTGAGATGAGGCAGTACTTC; j_gene: TRBJ2-7; d_gene: -; abundance: -; v_gene: TRBV7-8
CDR3aa: CATRGTGDSYEQYF; CDR3nt: TGTGCCACCCGTGGGACAGGGGACTCCTACGAGCAGTACTTC; j_gene: TRBJ2-7; d_gene: TRBD1; abundance: -; v_gene: TRBV24-1
CDR3aa: CASSPVADTQYF; CDR3nt: TGTGCCAGCAGCCCAGTGGCAGATACGCAGTATTTT; j_gene: TRBJ2-3; d_gene: -; abundance: -; v_gene: TRBV25-1
CDR3aa: CASINREDRNTIYF; CDR3nt: TGCGCCAGCATCAACAGGGAAGATAGAAACACCATATATTTT; j_gene: TRBJ1-3; d_gene: -; abundance: -; v_gene: TRBV10-2
CDR3aa: CASSSWDRGTDTQYF; CDR3nt: TGTGCCAGCAGTTCCTGGGACAGAGGCACAGATACGCAGTATTTT; j_gene: TRBJ2-3; d_gene: TRBD1; abundance: once; v_gene: TRBV27
CDR3aa: CASSPLAWTNTGELFF; CDR3nt: TGTGCCAGCAGCCCACTAGCGTGGACGAACACCGGGGAGCTGTTTTTT; j_gene: TRBJ2-2; d_gene: TRBD2; abundance: -; v_gene: TRBV6-2/TRBV6-3
CDR3aa: CASRSEGTGELFF; CDR3nt: TGTGCCAGCAGATCTGAGGGCACCGGGGAGCTGTTTTTT; j_gene: TRBJ2-2; d_gene: -; abundance: -; v_gene: TRBV12-3/TRBV12-4
CDR3aa: CASSEGPLLTQYF; CDR3nt: TGTGCCAGCAGCGAAGGCCCTCTTCTTACGCAGTATTTT; j_gene: TRBJ2-3; d_gene: -; abundance: -; v_gene: TRBV2